This TCR beta chain emerged from a study of memory CD4+ T cells and cytomegalovirus serostatus. Study overall: Of the healthy Belgian adults, 9 or 10 were CMV seropositive and 24 seronegative. Notes on the study in general: CD4+ memory repertoires contained 67 of 164 reported CMV TCRbeta sequences. Median bootstrapped AUC for CMV status was about 0.96 originally, less than 0.93 US-trained.

Produced via immunoSEQ multiplex PCR; TCRdb's table is partial and in-frame only. The sample lists under 35,000 clones; about 80% were seen once. The sort gate was single viable CD3+CD4+CD8-CD45RO+ cells for memory CD4+ T cells. Serostatus was set by detecting CMV pp150, pp28, p38, p52 IgG. The germline gives CDR1 SGHVS, CDR2 FQNEAQ. This CDR3 is 15 amino acids long. V lost 1 base, J lost 0 bases, and 10 bases lay in between. Remarks on this clone: Its antigen is undetermined.

The TCR was taken from an adult in good health and CMV-seronegative. Some clones in this sample may be carry-over from other donors' samples. This chain connects TRBV7-8 to TRBJ2-7, with D perhaps TRBD2 (5 bases). The specimen sequenced was memory CD4+ T cells from blood. CDR3 loop: CASSLGGLSSYEQYF. CDR3 in DNA: TGTGCCAGCAGCTTAGGAGGACTGAGCTCCTACGAGCAGTACTTC.